These 32 T cell receptor beta chains were sequenced from one sample in a study of cytomegalovirus exposure and HLA in healthy donors. Vbeta (60) and Jbeta (13) primers were used in the PCR. Measured with immunoSEQ multiplex PCR; TCRdb has only the in-frame clones, and not every one. Altogether some 200,000 clones are present, under 85% being singletons, with the ten largest covering about 1.7%. The material sequenced was PBMCs. All receptors derive from a man aged 50 to 60 in good health and CMV-seronegative.

In this sample, this clone turned up a few times. The V gene is TRBV29-1, the J gene TRBJ2-1; 10 nucleotides line up with TRBD2. This CDR3 comprises 14 residues. Germline-derived CDR1 and CDR2 are SQVTM and ANQGSEA. V lost 5 bases, J lost 4 bases, and 5 bases stayed unmatched. CDR3 in amino acids: CSVTLAGTYNEQFF. CDR3 DNA: TGCAGCGTTACACTAGCGGGGACGTACAATGAGCAGTTCTTC.

The chain carries TRBV5-1 and TRBJ1-1; TRBD1 matches at 9 bases. The CDR3 has 14 residues. Germline assignment: CDR1 SGHRS and CDR2 YFSETQ. Unmatched junction bases numbered 5, after V lost 3 bases and J lost 5 bases. The CDR3 coding sequence is TGCGCCAGCAGCTCGACAGGGGGTGAAACTGAAGCTTTCTTT. Amino acids: CASSSTGGETEAFF.

This chain links TRBV27 with TRBJ2-5, with 7 bases identical to TRBD1. Germline V gene sequence: CDR1 MNHEY, CDR2 SMNVEV (reference sequence). V trimming: 5 bases; J trimming: 1 base; junction bases outside the gene matches: 4. This CDR3 is 14 amino acids long. DNA of the CDR3: TGTGCCAGCAGTCGGACAGGAACCCAAGAGACCCAGTACTTC. Encoded protein: CASSRTGTQETQYF.

The chain links TRBV18 to TRBJ2-1; 12 positions match TRBD1. Germline lookup yields CDR1 KGHSH and CDR2 LQKENI. The CDR3 has 15 amino acids. Unmatched junction bases numbered 2, after V lost 1 base and J lost 7 bases. The CDR3 region has the DNA TGTGCCAGCTCACCACAGGGACAGGGGGCGAATGAGCAGTTCTTC. Translation gives CASSPQGQGANEQFF. The full variable domain, rest sourced from reference TRBV18 and TRBJ2-1, is NAGVMQNPRHLVRRRGQEARLRCSPMKGHSHVYWYRQLPEEGLKFMVYLQKENIIDESGMPKERFSAEFPKEGPSILRIQQVVRGDSAAYFCASSPQGQGANEQFFGPGTRLTVL.

This clone appeared a few times. The chain carries TRBV2 and TRBJ1-1; tentative D call: TRBD1 (5 bases). This CDR3 contains 14 residues. With 7 bases removed from V and 0 bases from J, the gap between germline ends came to 12 bases. The V gene's germline CDR1 is SNHLY and CDR2 FYNNEI. CDR3 in amino acids: CASKGLQMNTEAFF. CDR3 sequence (DNA): TGTGCCAGCAAGGGACTCCAAATGAACACTGAAGCTTTCTTT. Based on the CDR3 plus reference TRBV2 and TRBJ1-1, the full variable domain is EPEVTQTPSHQVTQMGQEVILRCVPISNHLYFYWYRQILGQKVEFLVSFYNNEISEKSEIFDDQFSVERPDGSNFTLKIRSTKLEDSAMYFCASKGLQMNTEAFFGQGTRLTVV.

This clone was seen a handful of times. At the DNA level, this CDR3 is encoded by other sequences in the same sample as well. The V and J genes are TRBV11-3 and TRBJ2-3, with D unclear. The CDR3 loop spans 14 amino acids. Germline V lookup: CDR1 SGHNT, CDR2 YENEEA. V was pared by 2 bases and J by 0 bases, with 6 bases between. The DNA of the CDR3 is TGTGCCAGCAGCTTAACAGCTAGCACAGATACGCAGTATTTT. Amino acid sequence: CASSLTASTDTQYF.

The chain is built from TRBV5-1 and TRBJ2-7, with 7 bases that match TRBD1. V dropped 1 base and J dropped 6; count of bases not matched to a gene: 4. Germline CDR1 SGHRS, CDR2 YFSETQ. This CDR3 is 13 amino acids long. CDR3 nucleotides: TGCGCCAGCAGCTTGACAGGGGCAGCCGAGCAGTACTTC. Its protein is CASSLTGAAEQYF.

This chain connects TRBV30 to TRBJ1-2; no definite D call. Germline CDR1 and CDR2: GTSNPN and SVGIG (reference sequence). The V end lost 2 bases, the J end lost 8 bases, and 6 bases lay between the germline ends. The CDR3 runs 10 residues. As DNA, the CDR3 is TGTGCCTGGAGTTCAGTCGGCTACACCTTC. Translation: CAWSSVGYTF.

This chain joins TRBV10-3 and TRBJ2-7; 8 bases fit TRBD2. This CDR3 comprises 15 residues. CDR1 and CDR2 from the germline V gene are ENHRY and SYGVKD. With 1 base clipped from V and 2 bases from J, the junction kept 4 bases outside the gene matches. Written as DNA, the CDR3 is TGTGCCATCAGTGAGTTGGCGGGAGGAGCCTACGAGCAGTACTTC. It codes for CAISELAGGAYEQYF.

V is TRBV9 and J is TRBJ2-7; no firm D call. The length of the CDR3 is 15 residues. Germline values: CDR1 SGDLS, CDR2 YYNGEE. V was clipped by 1 base and J by 0 bases, with 11 bases between them. The CDR3 is CASSVSGLSSYEQYF. DNA of the CDR3: TGTGCCAGCAGCGTATCGGGTTTAAGCTCCTACGAGCAGTACTTC.

This chain uses TRBV27 with TRBJ1-4; 9 bases match TRBD1. CDR3 length: 14 amino acids. Germline V gene sequence: CDR1 MNHEY, CDR2 SMNVEV (reference sequence). Trimming took 6 bases from V and 5 from J; bases not matched to a gene: 4. The CDR3 DNA reads as TGTGCCAGCAGGGGACAGGGATGGAATGAAAAACTGTTTTTT. This gives the protein CASRGQGWNEKLFF.

The chain is built from TRBV2 and TRBJ2-5; D is perhaps TRBD1 (5 bases). The last part of the DNA fits TRBJ2-7 better; the J call may be wrong. The CDR3 has 13 amino acids. The germline V gene encodes CDR1 SNHLY and CDR2 FYNNEI. The CDR3 spells CASSMWQGYEQYF. The CDR3 nucleotides read TGTGCCAGCAGTATGTGGCAGGGCTACGAGCAGTACTTC.

The sample holds a few counts of this clone. V usage is TRBV12-5 and J usage is TRBJ2-7; the match to TRBD2 covers 7 bases. The CDR3 contains 16 residues. Germline trimming cut 4 bases from V and 4 bases from J; bases unmatched to any gene: 13. In germline, CDR1 is LGHNT, CDR2 FRNRAP. DNA of the CDR3: TGTGCTAGTGGTTGCAAACTAGCGTCGTATTCTTACGAGCAGTACTTC. This encodes CASGCKLASYSYEQYF.

The chain uses TRBV19 and TRBJ2-3; 12 positions agree with TRBD2. Trimming took 10 bases from V and 6 from J; bases not matched to a gene: 17. This CDR3 is 17 amino acids long. CDR1 LNHDA and CDR2 SQIVND come from the germline V gene (reference sequence). In nucleotides, the CDR3 is TGTGCCACCGGTATGAGGCTAGCGGGAGGGCCGATGGATACGCAGTATTTT. Translating it yields CATGMRLAGGPMDTQYF. Full variable domain (rest looked up from reference TRBV19 and TRBJ2-3): DGGITQSPKYLFRKEGQNVTLSCEQNLNHDAMYWYRQDPGQGLRLIYYSQIVNDFQKGDIAEGYSVSREKKESFPLTVTSAQKNPTAFYLCATGMRLAGGPMDTQYFGPGTRLTVL.

The rearrangement links TRBV19 to TRBJ1-4; 7 nucleotides line up with TRBD1. CDR3 length equals 16 residues. Losses at the gene ends were 5 bases for V and 7 bases for J; bases not matched to a gene: 13. The V gene's germline CDR1 is LNHDA and CDR2 SQIVND (reference sequence). CDR3 loop: CASSYGQAKVGEKLFF. The CDR3 DNA is TGTGCCAGTAGTTACGGACAGGCTAAAGTCGGTGAAAAACTGTTTTTT.

The chain joins TRBV2 to TRBJ2-3; D not resolved. Trimming stripped 5 bases from V and 5 bases from J, with 2 bases between. The CDR3 is 10 amino acids. Germline CDR1 reads SNHLY; CDR2 reads FYNNEI. This CDR3 is CASSRDTQYF. As DNA, the CDR3 is TGTGCCAGCAGTCGAGATACGCAGTATTTT.

This clone has only one observation. The chain recombines TRBV15 with TRBJ1-2, with no clear D. CDR3 length: 16 amino acids. Germline loops: CDR1 LNHNV, CDR2 YYDKDF (reference sequence). Trimming removed 0 bases at V and 0 bases at J, with 11 bases between. CDR3 coding DNA: TGTGCCACCAGCAGAGATCGCGGGTATACTAACTATGGCTACACCTTC. Translated: CATSRDRGYTNYGYTF. Full variable domain (missing parts from reference TRBV15 and TRBJ1-2): DAMVIQNPRYQVTQFGKPVTLSCSQTLNHNVMYWYQQKSSQAPKLLFHYYDKDFNNEADTPDNFQSRRPNTSFCFLDIRSPGLGDTAMYLCATSRDRGYTNYGYTFGSGTRLTVV.

On this clone: Other nucleotide sequences in the sample specify the same CDR3. The chain couples TRBV5-6 to TRBJ2-3; TRBD2 matches at 13 bases. V dropped 1 base and J dropped 0; count of bases not matched to a gene: 5. The germline V gene has CDR1 SGHDT and CDR2 YYEEEE. The length of the CDR3 is 18 residues. The CDR3: CASSLRTSGRGSTDTQYF. The CDR3 DNA sequence: TGTGCCAGCAGCTTGAGGACTAGCGGGAGAGGTAGCACAGATACGCAGTATTTT.

The chain employs TRBV29-1 and TRBJ2-7, with TRBD1 matching 11 bases. The CDR3 sequence is 13 residues long. With V trimmed by 6 bases and J by 3 bases, 4 bases remained unmatched. Germline V gene lookup returns CDR1 SQVTM and CDR2 ANQGSEA. The DNA of the CDR3 is TGCAGCGTCGGACAGGGGGCGATCTACGAGCAGTACTTC. Protein product: CSVGQGAIYEQYF.

A note on this clone: Sequence at one end of the junction differs from germline and may be a read error. This chain links TRBV7-7 with TRBJ2-2; D gene ambiguous. There are 16 residues in the CDR3. The germline V gene has CDR1 SSHAT and CDR2 FNYEAQ (reference sequence). As DNA, the CDR3 is TGTGCTAGCAGCCCCCGCGAGGTTACGAACACCGGGGAGCTGTTTTTT. Its protein product is CASSPREVTNTGELFF. Complete variable domain (other parts from reference TRBV7-7 and TRBJ2-2): GAGVSQSPRYKVTKRGQDVTLRCDPISSHATLYWYQQALGQGPEFLTYFNYEAQPDKSGLPSDRFSAERPEGSISTLTIQRTEQRDSAMYRCASSPREVTNTGELFFGEGSRLTVL.

This clone has just one count. J is TRBJ2-3 and V is TRBV7-9; D is unresolved. Per the germline V gene, CDR1 is SEHNR and CDR2 is FQNEAQ (reference sequence). This CDR3 comprises 15 residues. The V gene lost 5 bases and the J gene lost 2 bases, with 14 bases spanning the gap. CDR3 region: CASSLYSQATDTQYF. The CDR3 bases are TGTGCCAGCAGCCTTTATTCCCAGGCCACAGATACGCAGTATTTT.

As to this clone: Compared with germline, one end of the junction differs, possibly owing to a read error. The genes are TRBV19 and TRBJ2-7, with 8 bases fitting TRBD1. Germline V gene sequence: CDR1 LNHDA, CDR2 SQIVND (reference sequence). This CDR3 is 14 amino acids long. The CDR3 DNA sequence: TGTGCCGGTAGTACCGGACAGGGCTGGGACGAGCAGTACTTC. Translated: CAGSTGQGWDEQYF.

The chain uses TRBV2 and TRBJ1-5; D uncertain. Deletions cut 5 bases from V and 7 bases from J, with 12 bases between. CDR1 is SNHLY and CDR2 is FYNNEI in the germline V gene. CDR3 length equals 13 residues. In DNA, the CDR3 is TGTGCCAGCAGTAGGAGGTGGCTGCAGCCCCAGCATTTT. It yields the protein CASSRRWLQPQHF.

The chain combines TRBV5-1 with TRBJ1-1; TRBD1 matches 8 bases. The CDR3 has 18 amino acids. V lost 0 bases and J lost 1; bases outside the gene matches: 11. The germline V gene has CDR1 SGHRS and CDR2 YFSETQ. CDR3 region: CASSLAGTGVLKNTEAFF. CDR3 nucleotides: TGCGCCAGCAGCTTGGCCGGGACAGGAGTCCTAAAGAACACTGAAGCTTTCTTT.

V and J are TRBV27 and TRBJ1-5; 8 bases match TRBD1. After removal of 5 bases from V and 7 bases from J, the junction contained 13 bases not matched to a gene. From germline, CDR1 is MNHEY and CDR2 SMNVEV (reference sequence). The length of the CDR3 is 16 residues. CDR3 nucleotides: TGTGCCAGCAGTCCCTACGTTGGACAGGGTAACCAGCCCCAGCATTTT. Residues: CASSPYVGQGNQPQHF.

The chain carries TRBV21-1 and TRBJ1-1. TRBV21-1 counts as a pseudogene. The CDR3 extends over 12 amino acids. The CDR3 DNA follows: TGTGCCAGCAGCAAGGGACTTTTCGAAGCTTTCTTT. It codes for CASSKGLFEAFF.

This sequence joins TRBV6-1 and TRBJ2-7; the D gene is possibly TRBD2 (6 bases). The germline V gene has CDR1 MNHNS and CDR2 SASEGT. Trimming pared 9 bases from V and 3 bases from J, leaving 18 bases between. The CDR3 has 14 residues. The CDR3 spells CASRRAVDLYEQYF. The CDR3 nucleotides read TGTGCCAGTCGGAGGGCAGTGGACCTCTACGAGCAGTACTTC.

The rearrangement uses TRBV4-1 and TRBJ2-3, with 7 bases aligning to TRBD1. CDR3 length: 15 residues. V dropped 4 bases and J dropped 1; count of bases not matched to a gene: 5. Germline V gene data show CDR1 as MGHRA and CDR2 as YSYEKL. This CDR3 is CASSPDRDGTDTQYF. In nucleotides, the CDR3 is TGCGCCAGCAGCCCCGACAGGGATGGCACAGATACGCAGTATTTT.

In this sample, this clone turned up once. The V gene is TRBV6-6, the J gene TRBJ2-3, with D unclear. The CDR3 has 12 amino acids. CDR1 is MNHNY, CDR2 SVGAGI, per germline (reference sequence). Trimming pared 6 bases from V and 2 bases from J, leaving 6 bases between. This CDR3 is CASRSYTDTQYF. The CDR3 region has the DNA TGTGCCAGCAGGTCGTACACAGATACGCAGTATTTT.

The chain carries TRBV5-1 and TRBJ2-1, with 10 bases matching TRBD1. This CDR3 spans 16 amino acids. The J segment lost 4 bases and the V segment lost 2 bases, leaving 6 bases of the junction unmatched. Germline V gene data show CDR1 as SGHRS and CDR2 as YFSETQ. The CDR3 reads CASSLGTGDVYNEQFF. The CDR3 DNA sequence: TGCGCCAGCAGCTTAGGGACAGGGGACGTTTACAATGAGCAGTTCTTC. Full variable domain (missing parts from reference TRBV5-1 and TRBJ2-1): KAGVTQTPRYLIKTRGQQVTLSCSPISGHRSVSWYQQTPGQGLQFLFEYFSETQRNKGNFPGRFSGRQFSNSRSEMNVSTLELGDSALYLCASSLGTGDVYNEQFFGPGTRLTVL.

This CDR3 is CASSVFKTMNTGELFF. The CDR3 DNA follows: TGTGCCAGCAGCGTATTCAAGACAATGAACACCGGGGAGCTGTTTTTT. This chain connects TRBV9 to TRBJ2-2; D call uncertain. V lost 1 base to trimming and J lost 1 base, with 11 bases between them. This CDR3 region has 16 residues. The germline gives CDR1 SGDLS, CDR2 YYNGEE.

The V gene is TRBV18, the J gene TRBJ1-2, with D possibly matching TRBD1 (6 bases). CDR1 is KGHSH, CDR2 LQKENI, per germline. The CDR3 sequence is 18 residues long. V lost 3 bases, J lost 2 bases, and 22 bases lay in between. This chain's CDR3 is CASSPSVKAGARNYGYTF. The DNA for the CDR3 is TGTGCCAGCTCACCTTCGGTGAAAGCGGGGGCCAGGAACTATGGCTACACCTTC. The full variable domain, with the rest looked up from reference TRBV18 and TRBJ1-2, is NAGVMQNPRHLVRRRGQEARLRCSPMKGHSHVYWYRQLPEEGLKFMVYLQKENIIDESGMPKERFSAEFPKEGPSILRIQQVVRGDSAAYFCASSPSVKAGARNYGYTFGSGTRLTVV.